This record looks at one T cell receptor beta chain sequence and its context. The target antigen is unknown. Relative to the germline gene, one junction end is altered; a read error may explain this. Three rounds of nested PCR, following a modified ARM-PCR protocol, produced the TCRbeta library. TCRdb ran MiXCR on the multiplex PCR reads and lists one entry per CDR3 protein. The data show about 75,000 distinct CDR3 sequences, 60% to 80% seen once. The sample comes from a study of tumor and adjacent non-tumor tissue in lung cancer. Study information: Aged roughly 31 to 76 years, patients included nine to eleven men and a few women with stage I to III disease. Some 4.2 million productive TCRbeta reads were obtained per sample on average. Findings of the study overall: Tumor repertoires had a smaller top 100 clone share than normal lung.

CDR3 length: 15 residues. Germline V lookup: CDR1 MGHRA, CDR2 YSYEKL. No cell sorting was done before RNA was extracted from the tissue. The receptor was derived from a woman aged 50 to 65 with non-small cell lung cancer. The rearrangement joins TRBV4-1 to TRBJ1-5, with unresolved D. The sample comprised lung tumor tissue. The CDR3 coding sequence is TGCGCCAGCATCCAAGTTCCGGGTAGCAATCCGCCCCAGCATTTT. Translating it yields CASIQVPGSNPPQHF.